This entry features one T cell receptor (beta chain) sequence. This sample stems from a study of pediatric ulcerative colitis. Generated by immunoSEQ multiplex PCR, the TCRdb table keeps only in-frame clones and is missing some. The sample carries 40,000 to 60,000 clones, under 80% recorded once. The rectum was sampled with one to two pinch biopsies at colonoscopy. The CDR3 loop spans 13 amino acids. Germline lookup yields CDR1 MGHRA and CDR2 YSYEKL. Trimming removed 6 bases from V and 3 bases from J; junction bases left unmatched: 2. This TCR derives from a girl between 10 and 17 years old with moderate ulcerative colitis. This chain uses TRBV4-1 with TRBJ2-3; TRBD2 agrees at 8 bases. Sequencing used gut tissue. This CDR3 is CASRGLGTDTQYF. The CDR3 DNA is TGCGCCAGCAGGGGACTAGGAACAGATACGCAGTATTTT.